This T cell receptor (beta chain) was profiled in a study of blood T cell repertoires in COVID-19. On the study more broadly: Specimens from acute and convalescent COVID-19 originated in the United States, Italy and Spain. Nucleic acid was either cDNA or gDNA, and it came from T cells, B-cell-depleted T cells, or PBMCs.

Per the original data handling: The assay estimated nucleated cells by amplifying reference gene primers. Assay: immunoSEQ multiplex PCR; the TCRdb copy retains only in-frame clones and omits some. From that table come the V and J calls and clone size; the DNA was used to work out D and trimming. The sample lists 100,000 to 150,000 clones, 75% to 85% occurring once. The CDR3 is made up of 13 amino acids. Germline CDR1 GTSNPN, CDR2 SVGIG (reference sequence). V shed 4 bases, J shed 6 bases, and the junction held 7 bases outside the gene matches. The chain has TRBV30 and TRBJ1-2; 8 bases are shared with TRBD1. The clonotype comes from a man between 40 and 49 years old with active or convalescent COVID-19. The sample consisted of peripheral blood. Here the CDR3 reads CAWNLQGANGYTF. DNA of the CDR3: TGTGCCTGGAATCTTCAGGGGGCGAATGGCTACACCTTC.